A selection of T cell receptor beta chains follows, all from one sample in a study of early T cells in non-severe SARS-CoV-2 infection. A single record per CDR3 protein comes from TCRdb applying MiXCR to the 5' RACE reads. This sample has fewer than 30,000 distinct CDR3 sequences, with 4% to 6% found just once. Sequenced sample: whole blood. The receptors here all came from an adult who was a healthcare worker with PCR-confirmed SARS-CoV-2 infection or an uninfected control (not recorded which). Each CDR3 is given with its conserved first and last residue. The order of the fields is clone size, J gene, CDR3 length, V gene, D gene, CDR3 protein, CDR3 DNA. D genes are given only for firm matches. A row's size may be missing; if present it is once, few, many or a size class.

few,TRBJ1-2,14,TRBV7-2,-,CASSLNAGYYGYTF,TGTGCCAGCAGCTTAAACGCAGGGTATTATGGCTACACCTTC
many,TRBJ2-2,13,TRBV7-9,TRBD1,CAGYRGASGELFF,TGTGCCGGTTACAGGGGCGCTTCCGGGGAGCTGTTTTTT
many,TRBJ1-4,15,TRBV18,TRBD1,CASSPRDSLNEKLFF,TGTGCCAGCTCACCCCGGGACAGCCTTAATGAAAAACTGTTTTTT
many,TRBJ2-7,15,TRBV27,-,CASSRDRISSYEQYF,TGTGCCAGCAGCAGAGACAGGATCAGCTCCTACGAGCAGTACTTC
many,TRBJ2-7,12,TRBV6-2/TRBV6-3,-,CASSYPGRKQYF,TGTGCCAGCAGTTACCCGGGGAGGAAGCAGTACTTC
medium-sized,TRBJ2-3,12,TRBV7-2,-,CASSLSTDTQYF,TGTGCCAGCAGCCTGAGCACAGATACGCAGTATTTT
many,TRBJ2-3,16,TRBV6-5,-,CASSYSGALGTDTQYF,TGTGCCAGCAGTTACTCGGGGGCCCTTGGCACAGATACGCAGTATTTT
many,TRBJ1-2,14,TRBV9,-,CASGRYSANYGYTF,TGTGCCAGCGGGAGATACTCTGCGAACTATGGCTACACCTTC
many,TRBJ2-1,16,TRBV7-9,TRBD1,CASSLSGTGALNEQFF,TGTGCCAGCAGCTTGTCAGGGACAGGGGCTCTCAATGAGCAGTTCTTC
-,TRBJ2-7,13,TRBV25-1,-,CASSAAGSYEQYF,TGTGCCAGCAGCGCAGCGGGTTCCTACGAGCAGTACTTC
-,TRBJ2-7,11,TRBV20-1,-,CSAHVGQEQYF,TGCAGTGCCCACGTTGGGCAAGAGCAGTACTTC
-,TRBJ2-7,13,TRBV10-3,-,CAISRQDSYEQYF,TGTGCCATCAGCCGACAGGACTCCTACGAGCAGTACTTC
many,TRBJ2-3,16,TRBV29-1,TRBD2,CSVEGGLAGGPYTQYF,TGCAGCGTTGAAGGAGGGCTAGCGGGGGGGCCGTATACGCAGTATTTT
few,TRBJ2-3,15,TRBV11-2,TRBD1,CASSRSRTGVDTQYF,TGTGCCAGCAGCCGAAGTCGGACAGGGGTGGATACGCAGTATTTT
medium-sized,TRBJ1-5,16,TRBV7-8,-,CASSLRFGDSNQPQHF,TGTGCCAGCAGCTTACGGTTTGGGGATAGCAATCAGCCCCAGCATTTT
many,TRBJ2-1,15,TRBV7-9,-,CASSLAGGPENEQFF,TGTGCCAGCAGCTTAGCGGGGGGGCCTGAGAATGAGCAGTTCTTC
many,TRBJ2-2,14,TRBV7-6,-,CASGQGRVAGELFF,TGTGCCAGCGGGCAGGGGCGCGTCGCCGGGGAGCTGTTTTTT
-,TRBJ2-7,14,TRBV10-1,-,CACSERASSYEQYF,TGCGCCTGCAGTGAGAGGGCCAGCTCCTACGAGCAGTACTTC
-,TRBJ2-5,18,TRBV12-3/TRBV12-4,TRBD2,CASSHLLSGGAEAETQYF,TGTGCCAGCAGTCACCTCTTAAGCGGGGGGGCCGAGGCAGAGACCCAGTACTTC
few,TRBJ2-5,14,TRBV2,TRBD2,CASPGLGAQETQYF,TGTGCCAGCCCCGGACTAGGGGCCCAAGAGACCCAGTACTTC
-,TRBJ1-1,12,TRBV4-2,-,CASSPTGTEAFF,TGTGCCAGCAGCCCGACGGGGACTGAAGCTTTCTTT
many,TRBJ2-1,15,TRBV6-5,TRBD2,CASAQGLAGYNEQFF,TGTGCCAGCGCCCAAGGGCTAGCGGGCTACAATGAGCAGTTCTTC
many,TRBJ2-5,14,TRBV10-3,TRBD1,CAIKATGGSETQYF,TGTGCCATCAAGGCGACAGGGGGAAGTGAGACCCAGTACTTC
few,TRBJ2-7,16,TRBV6-2/TRBV6-3,-,CASMRTDSYESYEQYF,TGTGCCAGCATGCGGACCGACTCATATGAGTCCTACGAGCAGTACTTC
-,TRBJ2-1,15,TRBV6-5,TRBD1,CASSYSGQGAGEQFF,TGTGCCAGCAGTTACTCGGGACAGGGGGCGGGGGAGCAGTTCTTC
few,TRBJ2-5,15,TRBV7-8,TRBD1,CASSFGTGGDGTQYF,TGTGCCAGCAGCTTCGGGACAGGGGGCGATGGGACCCAGTACTTC
-,TRBJ1-1,18,TRBV18,-,CASSPARTMRRFSTEAFF,TGTGCCAGCTCACCGGCCCGGACAATGAGGAGATTTAGCACTGAAGCTTTCTTT
-,TRBJ2-1,12,TRBV5-1,-,CASSYPSDEQFF,TGCGCCAGCAGCTATCCGTCGGACGAGCAGTTCTTC
-,TRBJ2-3,13,TRBV5-1,TRBD1,CASRGQGADTQYF,TGCGCCAGCAGAGGACAGGGGGCAGATACGCAGTATTTT
-,TRBJ2-7,13,TRBV12-3/TRBV12-4,-,CASRPDLTYEQYF,TGTGCCAGCAGACCGGACTTAACCTACGAGCAGTACTTC
few,TRBJ2-2,13,TRBV4-3,TRBD1,CASSSTGSGELFF,TGCGCCAGCAGCTCGACAGGGTCTGGGGAGCTGTTTTTT
few,TRBJ2-2,18,TRBV7-8,TRBD1,CASSFPFDREGTTGELFF,TGTGCCAGCAGCTTTCCCTTTGACAGGGAAGGGACCACCGGGGAGCTGTTTTTT
many,TRBJ2-7,13,TRBV20-1,-,CSASQGLSYEQYF,TGCAGTGCTAGCCAGGGACTCTCCTACGAGCAGTACTTC
many,TRBJ2-2,12,TRBV7-9,-,CASSEDTGELFF,TGTGCCAGCAGCGAGGACACCGGGGAGCTGTTTTTT
-,TRBJ1-1,15,TRBV12-3/TRBV12-4,-,CASSLGGSVRGEAFF,TGTGCCAGCAGTTTAGGGGGGTCTGTTCGCGGTGAAGCTTTCTTT
many,TRBJ2-1,13,TRBV18,-,CASSPSGGDEQFF,TGTGCCAGCTCACCCTCCGGGGGCGACGAGCAGTTCTTC
few,TRBJ1-2,13,TRBV5-5,TRBD1,CASSRDRSYGYTF,TGTGCCAGCAGCAGGGACAGGAGCTATGGCTACACCTTC
many,TRBJ2-7,12,TRBV7-2,-,CASSSGLYEQYF,TGTGCCAGCAGCTCAGGGCTTTACGAGCAGTACTTC
-,TRBJ1-1,13,TRBV2,-,CASSVGSRPEAFF,TGTGCCAGCAGTGTTGGAAGCCGTCCTGAAGCTTTCTTT
many,TRBJ2-7,15,TRBV7-9,TRBD1,CASSPWTGGEVEQYF,TGTGCCAGCAGCCCTTGGACAGGGGGCGAGGTCGAGCAGTACTTC
many,TRBJ2-2,18,TRBV6-5,TRBD1,CASSYPGTGGVPAGELFF,TGTGCCAGCAGTTACCCCGGGACAGGGGGCGTTCCGGCCGGGGAGCTGTTTTTT
many,TRBJ2-7,13,TRBV7-6,-,CASGTGTPWEQYF,TGTGCCAGCGGGACGGGTACTCCCTGGGAGCAGTACTTC
many,TRBJ2-7,10,TRBV25-1,-,CASSEREQYF,TGTGCCAGCAGTGAGCGGGAGCAGTACTTC
many,TRBJ2-5,14,TRBV7-8,-,CASSYGQIQETQYF,TGTGCCAGCAGCTACGGACAGATTCAAGAGACCCAGTACTTC
few,TRBJ1-3,15,TRBV6-2/TRBV6-3,-,CASSYPQDGGNTIYF,TGTGCCAGCAGTTACCCCCAGGATGGCGGAAACACCATATATTTT
-,TRBJ1-5,14,TRBV27,-,CASSPRDTRAPQHF,TGTGCCAGCAGCCCCCGGGACACCAGGGCTCCCCAGCATTTT
many,TRBJ1-1,14,TRBV7-2,-,CASSSLLGYTEAFF,TGTGCCAGCAGCTCCCTGTTGGGGTACACTGAAGCTTTCTTT